This note documents a single T cell receptor beta chain sequence. These data come from a study of cytomegalovirus exposure and HLA in healthy donors. The primer mix had 60 Vbeta and 13 Jbeta primers. Repertoires were generated with immunoSEQ multiplex PCR, while TCRdb's copy carries only in-frame clones and drops some. The table has 210,000 or so clones, just over 75% seen once; the top ten hold under 0.8%. The CDR3 length is 15 residues. Losses at the gene ends were 3 bases for V and 8 bases for J; bases not matched to a gene: 12. Germline CDR1 is SNHLY and CDR2 is FYNNEI. This chain connects TRBV2 to TRBJ1-2; 7 nucleotides agree with TRBD1. This TCR was sampled from a man younger than 35 in good health and CMV-seronegative. Sequencing used PBMCs. The DNA of the CDR3 is TGTGCCAGCAGTGATTGGGCCCAGACAGGGATCGGCTACACCTTC. It yields the protein CASSDWAQTGIGYTF.